This T cell receptor (beta chain) originates from a study of cytomegalovirus exposure and HLA in healthy donors. The PCR used 60 Vbeta and 13 Jbeta primers. Data came from immunoSEQ multiplex PCR; TCRdb stores just in-frame clones and leaves some out. The table has roughly 100,000 clones, around 70% seen once. Study-wide findings and caveats: Available immune exposure information was restricted to CMV serostatus only.

With respect to this clone: Its antigen is still unknown.

The CDR3 is made up of 18 amino acids. Germline lookup yields CDR1 SGHDT and CDR2 YYEEEE. V lost 4 bases to trimming and J lost 0 bases; unmatched junction nucleotides: 15. The chain joins TRBV5-6 to TRBJ1-1, with 7 bases matching TRBD1. The sequence was obtained from a woman aged 45 to 65 in good health and CMV-seropositive. Sequenced material: PBMCs. The CDR3 protein is CASSNTLLGQTMNTEAFF. CDR3 DNA sequence: TGTGCCAGCAGCAATACTTTGCTGGGACAGACAATGAACACTGAAGCTTTCTTT.